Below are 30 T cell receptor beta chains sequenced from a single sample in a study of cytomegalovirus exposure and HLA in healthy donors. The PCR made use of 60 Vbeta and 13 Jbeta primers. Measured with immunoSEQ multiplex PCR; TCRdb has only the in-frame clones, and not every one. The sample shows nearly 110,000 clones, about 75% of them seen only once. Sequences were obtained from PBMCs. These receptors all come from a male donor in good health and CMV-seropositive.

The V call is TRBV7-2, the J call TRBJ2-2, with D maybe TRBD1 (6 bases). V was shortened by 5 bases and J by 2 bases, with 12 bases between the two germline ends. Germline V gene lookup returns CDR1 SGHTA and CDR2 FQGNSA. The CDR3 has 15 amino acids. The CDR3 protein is CASSPGQTNTGELFF. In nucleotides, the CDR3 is TGTGCCAGCAGCCCAGGACAGACTAACACCGGGGAGCTGTTTTTT.

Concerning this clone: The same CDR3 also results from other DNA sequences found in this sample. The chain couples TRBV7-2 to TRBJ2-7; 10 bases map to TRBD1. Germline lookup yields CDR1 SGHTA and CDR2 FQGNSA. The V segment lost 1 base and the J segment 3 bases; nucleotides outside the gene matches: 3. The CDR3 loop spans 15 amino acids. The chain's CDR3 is CASSLGGTGDYEQYF. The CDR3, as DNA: TGTGCCAGCAGCTTAGGTGGGACAGGGGACTACGAGCAGTACTTC.

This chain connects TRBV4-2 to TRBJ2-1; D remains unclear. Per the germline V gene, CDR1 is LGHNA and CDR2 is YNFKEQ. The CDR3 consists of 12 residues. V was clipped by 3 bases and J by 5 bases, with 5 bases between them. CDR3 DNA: TGTGCCAGCAGCCAGAGCGACAATGAGCAGTTCTTC. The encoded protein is CASSQSDNEQFF.

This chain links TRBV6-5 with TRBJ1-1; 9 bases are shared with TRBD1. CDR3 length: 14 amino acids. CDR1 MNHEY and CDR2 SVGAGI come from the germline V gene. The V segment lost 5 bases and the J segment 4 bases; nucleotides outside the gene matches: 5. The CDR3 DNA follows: TGTGCCAGCAGTACCCACAGGGGGCGCACTGAAGCTTTCTTT. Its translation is CASSTHRGRTEAFF.

CDR3 amino acids: CASSSPGQLTDTQYF. CDR3 nucleotides: TGTGCCAGCAGTTCCCCGGGACAGCTCACAGATACGCAGTATTTT. J is TRBJ2-3 and V is TRBV28, with 7 bases lining up with TRBD1. There are 15 residues in the CDR3. Germline lookup yields CDR1 MDHEN and CDR2 SYDVKM. Trimming took 4 bases from V and 2 from J; bases not matched to a gene: 6.

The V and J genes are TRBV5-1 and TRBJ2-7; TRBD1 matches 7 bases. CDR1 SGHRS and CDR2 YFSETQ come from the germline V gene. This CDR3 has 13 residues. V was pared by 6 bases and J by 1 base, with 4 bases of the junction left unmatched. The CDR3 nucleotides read TGCGCCAGCAAAGGACAGGTTTCCTACGAGCAGTACTTC. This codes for CASKGQVSYEQYF.

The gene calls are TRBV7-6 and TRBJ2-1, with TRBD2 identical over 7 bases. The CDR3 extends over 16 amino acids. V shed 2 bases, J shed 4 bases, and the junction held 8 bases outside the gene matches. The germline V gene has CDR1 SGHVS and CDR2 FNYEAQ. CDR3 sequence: CASSLLFQRGYNEQFF. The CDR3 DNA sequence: TGTGCCAGCAGCTTATTGTTCCAGCGGGGTTACAATGAGCAGTTCTTC.

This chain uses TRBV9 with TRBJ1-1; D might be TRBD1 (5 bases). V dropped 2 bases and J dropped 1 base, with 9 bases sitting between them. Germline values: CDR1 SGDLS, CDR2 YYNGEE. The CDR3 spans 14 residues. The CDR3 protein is CASSVEGQNTEAFF. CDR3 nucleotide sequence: TGTGCCAGCAGCGTGGAAGGACAGAACACTGAAGCTTTCTTT.

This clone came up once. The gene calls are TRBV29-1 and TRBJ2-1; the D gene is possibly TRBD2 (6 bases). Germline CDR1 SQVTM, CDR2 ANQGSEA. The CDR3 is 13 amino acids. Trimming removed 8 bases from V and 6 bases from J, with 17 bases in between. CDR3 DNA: TGCAGCTCTGAGGGCGGGACGACCAATGAGCAGTTCTTC. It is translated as CSSEGGTTNEQFF.

The CDR3, as DNA: TGTGCCTACCATCCGGACAGGTTCCACCACAGCTCTGGAAACACCATATATTTT. Amino acids: CAYHPDRFHHSSGNTIYF. V gene TRBV5-4 combines with J gene TRBJ1-3; 7 nucleotides match TRBD1. With V trimmed by 10 bases and J by 0 bases, 19 bases remained unmatched. The CDR3 has 18 amino acids. Germline lookup yields CDR1 SGHNT and CDR2 YYREEE (reference sequence). Combining the CDR3 with reference TRBV5-4 and TRBJ1-3 gives the whole variable domain ETGVTQSPTHLIKTRGQQVTLRCSSQSGHNTVSWYQQALGQGPQFIFQYYREEENGRGNFPPRFSGLQFPNYSSELNVNALELDDSALYLCAYHPDRFHHSSGNTIYFGEGSWLTVV.

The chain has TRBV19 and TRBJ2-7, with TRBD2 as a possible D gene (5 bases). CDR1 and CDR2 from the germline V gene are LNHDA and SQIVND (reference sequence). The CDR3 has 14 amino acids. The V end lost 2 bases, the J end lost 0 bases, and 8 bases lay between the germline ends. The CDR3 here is CASSINGLSYEQYF. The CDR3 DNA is TGTGCCAGTAGTATAAACGGACTCTCCTACGAGCAGTACTTC. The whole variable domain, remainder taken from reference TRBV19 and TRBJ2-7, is DGGITQSPKYLFRKEGQNVTLSCEQNLNHDAMYWYRQDPGQGLRLIYYSQIVNDFQKGDIAEGYSVSREKKESFPLTVTSAQKNPTAFYLCASSINGLSYEQYFGPGTRLTVT.

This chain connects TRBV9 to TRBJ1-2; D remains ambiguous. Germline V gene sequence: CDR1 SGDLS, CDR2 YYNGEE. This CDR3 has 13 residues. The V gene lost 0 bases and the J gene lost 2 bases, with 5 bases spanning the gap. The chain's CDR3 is CASSVEQNYGYTF. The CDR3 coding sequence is TGTGCCAGCAGCGTAGAACAGAACTATGGCTACACCTTC.

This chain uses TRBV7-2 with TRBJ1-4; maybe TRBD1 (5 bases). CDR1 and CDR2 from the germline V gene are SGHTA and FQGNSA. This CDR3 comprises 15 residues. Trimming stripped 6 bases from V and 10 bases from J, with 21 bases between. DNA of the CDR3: TGTGCCAGCAGTTACGCTGCAGGGACTAACGGAAAACTGTTTTTT. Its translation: CASSYAAGTNGKLFF.

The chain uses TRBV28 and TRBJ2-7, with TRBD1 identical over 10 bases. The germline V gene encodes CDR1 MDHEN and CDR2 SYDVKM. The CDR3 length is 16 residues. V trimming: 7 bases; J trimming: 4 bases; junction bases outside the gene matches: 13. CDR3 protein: CASNSPLGTGEYEQYF. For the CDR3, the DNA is TGTGCCAGCAACTCCCCGTTGGGGACAGGGGAATACGAGCAGTACTTC.

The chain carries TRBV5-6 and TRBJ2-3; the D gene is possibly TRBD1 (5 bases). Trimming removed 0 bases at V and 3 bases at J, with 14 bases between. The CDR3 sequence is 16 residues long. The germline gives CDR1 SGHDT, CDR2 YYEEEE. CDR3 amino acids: CASSLGTGLSTDTQYF. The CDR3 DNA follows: TGTGCCAGCAGCTTGGGTACAGGATTATCTACAGATACGCAGTATTTT. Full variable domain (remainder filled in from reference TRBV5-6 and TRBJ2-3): DAGVTQSPTHLIKTRGQQVTLRCSPKSGHDTVSWYQQALGQGPQFIFQYYEEEERQRGNFPDRFSGHQFPNYSSELNVNALLLGDSALYLCASSLGTGLSTDTQYFGPGTRLTVL.

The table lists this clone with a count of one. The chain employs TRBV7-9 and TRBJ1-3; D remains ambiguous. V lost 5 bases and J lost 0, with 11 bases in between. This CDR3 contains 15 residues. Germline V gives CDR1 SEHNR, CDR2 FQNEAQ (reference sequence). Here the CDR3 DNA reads TGTGCCAGCAGCCTTAATCTCCTCTCTGGAAACACCATATATTTT. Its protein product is CASSLNLLSGNTIYF.

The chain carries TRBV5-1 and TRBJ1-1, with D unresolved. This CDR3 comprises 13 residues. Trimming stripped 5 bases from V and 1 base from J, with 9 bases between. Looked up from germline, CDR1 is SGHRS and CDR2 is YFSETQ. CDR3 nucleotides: TGCGCCAGCAGTTACGGTGGGAACACTGAAGCTTTCTTT. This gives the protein CASSYGGNTEAFF.

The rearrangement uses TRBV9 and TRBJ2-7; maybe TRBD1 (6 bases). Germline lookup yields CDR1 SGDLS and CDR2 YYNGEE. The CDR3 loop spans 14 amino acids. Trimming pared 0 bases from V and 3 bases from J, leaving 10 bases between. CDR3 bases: TGTGCCAGCAGCGTAGAAAGGGACAACTACGAGCAGTACTTC. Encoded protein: CASSVERDNYEQYF.

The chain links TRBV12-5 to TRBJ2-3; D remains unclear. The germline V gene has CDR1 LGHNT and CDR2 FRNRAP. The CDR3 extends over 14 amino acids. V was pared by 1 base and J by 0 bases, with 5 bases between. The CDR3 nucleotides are TGTGCTAGTGGTTTGGGACTGAGCACAGATACGCAGTATTTT. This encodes CASGLGLSTDTQYF. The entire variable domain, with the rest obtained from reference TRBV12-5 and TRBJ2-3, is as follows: DARVTQTPRHKVTEMGQEVTMRCQPILGHNTVFWYRQTMMQGLELLAYFRNRAPLDDSGMPKDRFSAEMPDATLATLKIQPSEPRDSAVYFCASGLGLSTDTQYFGPGTRLTVL.

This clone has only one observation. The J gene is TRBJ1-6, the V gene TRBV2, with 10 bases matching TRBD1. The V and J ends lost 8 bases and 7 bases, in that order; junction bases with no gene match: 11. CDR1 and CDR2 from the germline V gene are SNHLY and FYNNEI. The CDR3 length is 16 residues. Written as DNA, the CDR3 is TGTGCCAGCCTAAAGAGTGGACAGGGGGTCAATTCACCCCTCCACTTT. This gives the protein CASLKSGQGVNSPLHF. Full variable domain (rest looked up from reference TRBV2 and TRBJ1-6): EPEVTQTPSHQVTQMGQEVILRCVPISNHLYFYWYRQILGQKVEFLVSFYNNEISEKSEIFDDQFSVERPDGSNFTLKIRSTKLEDSAMYFCASLKSGQGVNSPLHFGNGTRLTVT.

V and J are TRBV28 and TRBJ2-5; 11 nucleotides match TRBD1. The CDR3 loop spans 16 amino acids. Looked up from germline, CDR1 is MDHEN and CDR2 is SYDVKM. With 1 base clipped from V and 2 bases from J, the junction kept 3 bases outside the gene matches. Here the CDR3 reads CASSLSGTGGQETQYF. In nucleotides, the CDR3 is TGTGCCAGCAGTTTATCCGGGACAGGGGGGCAAGAGACCCAGTACTTC.

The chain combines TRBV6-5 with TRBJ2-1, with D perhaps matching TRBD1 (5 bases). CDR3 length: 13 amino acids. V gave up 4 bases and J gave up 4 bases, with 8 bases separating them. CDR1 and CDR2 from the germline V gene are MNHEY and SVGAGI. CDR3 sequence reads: CASSLTGYNEQFF. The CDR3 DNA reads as TGTGCCAGCAGTTTAACAGGTTACAATGAGCAGTTCTTC.

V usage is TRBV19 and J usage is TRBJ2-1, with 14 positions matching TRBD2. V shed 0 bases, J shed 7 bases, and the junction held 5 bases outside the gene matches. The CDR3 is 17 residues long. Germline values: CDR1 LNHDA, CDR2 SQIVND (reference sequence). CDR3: CASSIDRGTSGSNEQFF. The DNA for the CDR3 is TGTGCCAGTAGTATAGATCGGGGGACTAGCGGGAGTAATGAGCAGTTCTTC.

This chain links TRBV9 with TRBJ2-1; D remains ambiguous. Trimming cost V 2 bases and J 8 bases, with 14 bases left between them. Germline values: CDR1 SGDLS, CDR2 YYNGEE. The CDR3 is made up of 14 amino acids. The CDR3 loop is CASSVTGSPDEQFF. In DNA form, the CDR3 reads TGTGCCAGCAGCGTCACCGGGTCTCCCGATGAGCAGTTCTTC.

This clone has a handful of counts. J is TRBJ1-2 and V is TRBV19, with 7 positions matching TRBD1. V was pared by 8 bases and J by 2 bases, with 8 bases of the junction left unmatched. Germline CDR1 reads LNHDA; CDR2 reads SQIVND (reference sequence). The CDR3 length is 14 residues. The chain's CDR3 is CASSPAGGNYGYTF. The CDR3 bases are TGTGCCAGTTCTCCCGCAGGGGGGAACTATGGCTACACCTTC.

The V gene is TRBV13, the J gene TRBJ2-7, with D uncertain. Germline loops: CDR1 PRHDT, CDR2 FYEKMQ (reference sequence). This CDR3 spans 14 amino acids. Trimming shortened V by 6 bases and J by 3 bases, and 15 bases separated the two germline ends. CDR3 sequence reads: CASSKAGLDYEQYF. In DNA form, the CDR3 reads TGTGCCAGCAGTAAAGCAGGCCTCGACTACGAGCAGTACTTC.

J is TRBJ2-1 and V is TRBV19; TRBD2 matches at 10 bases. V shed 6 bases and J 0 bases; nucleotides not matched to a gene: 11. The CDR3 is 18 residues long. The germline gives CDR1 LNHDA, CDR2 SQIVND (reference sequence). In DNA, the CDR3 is TGTGCCAGTAGGTTGAGCGGGAGGGGACAATTCTCCTACAATGAGCAGTTCTTC. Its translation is CASRLSGRGQFSYNEQFF.

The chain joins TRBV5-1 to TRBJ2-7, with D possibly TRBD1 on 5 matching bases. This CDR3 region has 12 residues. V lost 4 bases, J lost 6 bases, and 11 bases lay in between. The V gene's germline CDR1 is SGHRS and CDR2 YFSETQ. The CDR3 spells CASSTQGGEQYF. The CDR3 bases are TGCGCCAGCAGCACCCAGGGTGGCGAGCAGTACTTC.

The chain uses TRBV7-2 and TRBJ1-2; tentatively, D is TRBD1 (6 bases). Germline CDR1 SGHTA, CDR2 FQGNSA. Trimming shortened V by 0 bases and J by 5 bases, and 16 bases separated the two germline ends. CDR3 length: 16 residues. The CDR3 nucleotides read TGTGCCAGCAGCTTAGCTGGGGGGGGCATTGGTTATGGCTACACCTTC. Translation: CASSLAGGGIGYGYTF.

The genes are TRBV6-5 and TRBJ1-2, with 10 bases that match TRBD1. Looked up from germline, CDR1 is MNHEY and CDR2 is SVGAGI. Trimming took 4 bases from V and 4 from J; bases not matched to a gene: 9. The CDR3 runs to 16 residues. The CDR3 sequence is CASSSPGTGVGYGYTF. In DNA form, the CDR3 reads TGTGCCAGCAGTTCCCCCGGGACAGGGGTTGGCTATGGCTACACCTTC.